The 32 T cell receptor beta chains given below trace back to one sample, sequenced in a study of T cell responses to AZD1222 COVID-19 vaccine. Clones were sequenced by immunoSEQ multiplex PCR, and TCRdb holds only the in-frame ones, with some missing. The sample contains more than 75,000 clones, roughly 86% of which appear only once. The input for sequencing was peripheral blood, taken 28 days after the second AZD1222 dose. These receptors all stem from an adult who received the AZD1222 COVID-19 vaccine.

The chain uses TRBV3-1 (or the pseudogene TRBV3-2) and TRBJ1-1; unclear D gene. The CDR3 spans 12 residues. Germline V lookup: CDR1 LGHDT, CDR2 YNNKEL (reference sequence). V lost 1 base and J lost 6, with 6 bases in between. CDR3 DNA: TGTGCCAGCAGCCAAGGTTACGCTGAAGCTTTCTTT. It codes for CASSQGYAEAFF.

V usage is TRBV4-1 and J usage is TRBJ2-7; 8 nucleotides align to TRBD2. V was clipped by 2 bases and J by 6 bases; unmatched bases: 12. This CDR3 is 16 amino acids long. The germline gives CDR1 MGHRA, CDR2 YSYEKL. The CDR3 sequence is CASSQRSGTSLIEQYF. CDR3 DNA: TGCGCCAGCAGCCAACGGTCGGGGACTAGTTTAATCGAGCAGTACTTC.

This chain connects TRBV6-5 to TRBJ2-1; the D gene is possibly TRBD2 (6 bases). CDR1 MNHEY and CDR2 SVGAGI come from the germline V gene. This CDR3 is built from 15 residues. Trimming removed 5 bases at V and 7 bases at J, with 18 bases between. The chain's CDR3 is CASSPRRLDTNEQFF. Written as DNA, the CDR3 is TGTGCCAGCAGTCCTCGCCGACTAGATACGAATGAGCAGTTCTTC.

The rearrangement uses TRBV20-1 and TRBJ1-2; D might be TRBD1 (5 bases). The V gene lost 3 bases and the J gene lost 7 bases, with 9 bases spanning the gap. The germline gives CDR1 DFQATT, CDR2 SNEGSKA (reference sequence). CDR3 size: 11 residues. This CDR3 reads CSARDIRGYTF. In DNA form, the CDR3 reads TGCAGTGCTAGGGACATTCGTGGCTACACCTTC.

CDR3 region: CASSQQRAKAFF. CDR3 in DNA: TGTGCCAGCAGCCAACAGAGAGCCAAAGCTTTCTTT. The gene calls are TRBV3-1 (or the pseudogene TRBV3-2) and TRBJ1-1; D unresolved. The CDR3 extends over 12 amino acids. V lost 2 bases and J lost 9, with 10 bases in between. Germline CDR1 LGHDT, CDR2 YNNKEL (reference sequence).

The chain joins TRBV2 to TRBJ2-1; D is unresolved. V was cut by 1 base and J by 11 bases, with 6 bases left in between. The germline CDR1 and CDR2 sequences are SNHLY and FYNNEI. This CDR3 region has 11 residues. As DNA, the CDR3 is TGTGCCAGCAGTGAAGGACCCCAGCAGTTCTTC. The encoded protein is CASSEGPQQFF.

This chain connects TRBV4-3 to TRBJ2-1, with D perhaps assigned TRBD1 or TRBD2 (5 bases each). CDR1 and CDR2 (germline): LGHNA, YSLEER. CDR3 length: 17 amino acids. V lost 0 bases and J 4 bases, leaving 16 bases between the germline ends. CDR3 nucleotide sequence: TGCGCCAGCAGCCAAGATTCTCTTTCCGGGGCATACAATGAGCAGTTCTTC. As protein: CASSQDSLSGAYNEQFF.

This clone was counted a single time. The J gene is TRBJ1-2, the V gene TRBV7-2; a possible D gene is TRBD1 (6 bases). The ends were cut back, 5 bases at V and 4 bases at J, with 26 bases in the middle. The CDR3 loop spans 18 amino acids. Germline values: CDR1 SGHTA, CDR2 FQGNSA. CDR3 DNA: TGTGCCAGCAGCCCTAGTACAGGGTCGGGGCTTTATTCCTATGGCTACACCTTC. Its translation is CASSPSTGSGLYSYGYTF. The entire variable domain, with the rest obtained from reference TRBV7-2 and TRBJ1-2, is as follows: GAGVSQSPSNKVTEKGKDVELRCDPISGHTALYWYRQSLGQGLEFLIYFQGNSAPDKSGLPSDRFSAERTGGSVSTLTIQRTQQEDSAVYLCASSPSTGSGLYSYGYTFGSGTRLTVV.

The chain uses TRBV4-3 and TRBJ2-2; the D gene is possibly TRBD2 (6 bases). The CDR3 loop spans 16 amino acids. Trimming removed 1 base from V and 5 bases from J, with 14 bases in between. Germline CDR1 LGHNA, CDR2 YSLEER. Here the CDR3 DNA reads TGCGCCAGCAGCCAAGCCCCAACCGGAGGGACCGGGGAGCTGTTTTTT. Protein product: CASSQAPTGGTGELFF.

Note on this clone: Distinct nucleotide sequences in the sample also encode this CDR3. The J gene is TRBJ2-3, the V gene TRBV5-1; D may be TRBD1 (5 bases). Germline V gene lookup returns CDR1 SGHRS and CDR2 YFSETQ. V shed 0 bases and J shed 3 bases, with 5 bases lying between them. This CDR3 region has 13 residues. The CDR3 region is CASSLAGTDTQYF. The CDR3 region has the DNA TGCGCCAGCAGCTTGGCAGGGACAGATACGCAGTATTTT.

The gene calls are TRBV9 and TRBJ2-7, with 12 bases aligning to TRBD2. The CDR3 loop spans 15 amino acids. Trimming took 4 bases from V and 5 from J; bases not matched to a gene: 7. Germline V gives CDR1 SGDLS, CDR2 YYNGEE. CDR3 region: CASSPGLAGRDEQYF. DNA of the CDR3: TGTGCCAGCAGCCCTGGACTAGCGGGACGGGACGAGCAGTACTTC.

This clone was detected only a few times. The V and J genes are TRBV7-9 and TRBJ1-3; tentatively, D is TRBD1 (5 bases). The CDR3 has 15 amino acids. Germline CDR1 is SEHNR and CDR2 is FQNEAQ (reference sequence). V was pared by 1 base and J by 0 bases, with 7 bases between. The CDR3 sequence is CASSLGDLSGNTIYF. As DNA, the CDR3 is TGTGCCAGCAGCTTAGGGGACCTCTCTGGAAACACCATATATTTT. The full variable domain, in which reference TRBV7-9 and TRBJ1-3 provide the parts outside the CDR3, is DTGVSQNPRHKITKRGQNVTFRCDPISEHNRLYWYRQTLGQGPEFLTYFQNEAQLEKSRLLSDRFSAERPKGSFSTLEIQRTEQGDSAMYLCASSLGDLSGNTIYFGEGSWLTVV.

This rearrangement joins TRBV28 to TRBJ1-1; possible D gene TRBD1, 5 bases. Deletions cut 6 bases from V and 1 base from J, with 12 bases between. The germline V gene encodes CDR1 MDHEN and CDR2 SYDVKM. The CDR3 runs to 14 residues. The chain's CDR3 is CASRAPQGNTEAFF. The CDR3 DNA sequence: TGTGCCAGCAGAGCACCTCAGGGGAACACTGAAGCTTTCTTT.

This clone was counted once. This sequence joins TRBV11-3 and TRBJ1-6; unclear D gene. This CDR3 is built from 14 residues. The germline CDR1 and CDR2 sequences are SGHNT and YENEEA. Trimming left V 5 bases short and J 7 bases short, with 12 bases between. Here the CDR3 reads CASSGPPINSPLHF. The CDR3 DNA follows: TGTGCCAGCAGCGGGCCGCCGATCAATTCACCCCTCCACTTT.

The chain recombines TRBV9 with TRBJ2-5; D is tentatively TRBD1 or TRBD2 (5 bases each). V was pared by 4 bases and J by 2 bases, with 18 bases between. Germline lookup yields CDR1 SGDLS and CDR2 YYNGEE. The CDR3 spans 16 residues. The CDR3 sequence is CASSLRPGRTQETQYF. In nucleotides, the CDR3 is TGTGCCAGCAGCCTCCGACCGGGACGGACACAAGAGACCCAGTACTTC.

The chain carries TRBV14 and TRBJ1-1; D is unclear. The V end lost 2 bases, the J end lost 6 bases, and 4 bases lay between the germline ends. The CDR3 has 11 amino acids. Looked up from germline, CDR1 is SGHDN and CDR2 is FVKESK. Written as DNA, the CDR3 is TGTGCCAGCAGCCAATTCGCTGAAGCTTTCTTT. Translation: CASSQFAEAFF.

In this sample, this clone turned up a few times. The chain has TRBV10-3 and TRBJ2-7, with a tentative D call TRBD2 (7 bases). The CDR3 extends over 14 amino acids. Germline CDR1 and CDR2: ENHRY and SYGVKD. The ends were cut back, 5 bases at V and 1 base at J, with 12 bases in the middle. The CDR3 DNA reads as TGTGCCATCAGTCACAGGGAGGGTTCCTACGAGCAGTACTTC. Translation: CAISHREGSYEQYF.

A few counts support this clone. The rearrangement links TRBV19 to TRBJ1-5; no firm D call. V shed 4 bases and J shed 1 base, with 11 bases lying between them. Germline-derived CDR1 and CDR2 are LNHDA and SQIVND (reference sequence). The CDR3 runs 15 residues. The CDR3 sequence: CASSTGVVSNQPQHF. The CDR3, as DNA: TGTGCCAGTAGTACCGGGGTCGTGAGCAATCAGCCCCAGCATTTT.

The V gene is TRBV28, the J gene TRBJ1-6; TRBD1 matches 10 bases. This CDR3 is built from 18 residues. Unmatched junction bases numbered 10, after V lost 4 bases and J lost 4 bases. The germline V gene has CDR1 MDHEN and CDR2 SYDVKM. The CDR3 coding sequence is TGTGCCAGCAGTTCACTTCAGACAGGGGGCGCTTATAATTCACCCCTCCACTTT. Amino acid sequence: CASSSLQTGGAYNSPLHF. Filled out from reference TRBV28 and TRBJ1-6, the complete variable domain reads DVKVTQSSRYLVKRTGEKVFLECVQDMDHENMFWYRQDPGLGLRLIYFSYDVKMKEKGDIPEGYSVSREKKERFSLILESASTNQTSMYLCASSSLQTGGAYNSPLHFGNGTRLTVT.

The chain combines TRBV5-1 with TRBJ1-2; TRBD1 matches 8 bases. Germline CDR1 and CDR2: SGHRS and YFSETQ. The length of the CDR3 is 13 residues. V dropped 0 bases and J dropped 6; count of bases not matched to a gene: 1. The CDR3 region is CASSLAGGDGYTF. DNA of the CDR3: TGCGCCAGCAGCTTGGCAGGGGGCGATGGCTACACCTTC.

The V and J genes are TRBV7-6 and TRBJ1-1; the D is unclear. Germline loops: CDR1 SGHVS, CDR2 FNYEAQ. Trimming stripped 5 bases from V and 1 base from J, with 14 bases between. The CDR3 length is 15 residues. The CDR3 loop reads CASSEGQYGNTEAFF. Written as DNA, the CDR3 is TGTGCCAGCAGCGAAGGGCAATATGGGAACACTGAAGCTTTCTTT.

This clone appeared once. The chain uses TRBV5-8 and TRBJ1-5, with unresolved D. Per the germline V gene, CDR1 is SGHTS and CDR2 is YDEGEE. Trimming cost V 3 bases and J 6 bases, with 19 bases left between them. The CDR3 runs to 16 residues. The chain's CDR3 is CASSSNLARGSQPQHF. The CDR3 DNA sequence: TGTGCCAGCAGCTCCAACCTGGCAAGAGGAAGTCAGCCCCAGCATTTT.

The V and J genes are TRBV23-1 and TRBJ2-3, with TRBD2 matching over 8 bases. TRBV23-1 is placed among ORFs of uncertain function. This CDR3 is built from 18 residues. Losses at the gene ends were 4 bases for V and 4 bases for J; bases not matched to a gene: 16. The CDR3 protein is CASSPQVAKRETPDTQYF. CDR3 DNA: TGCGCCAGCAGTCCCCAGGTGGCCAAGCGGGAGACCCCAGATACGCAGTATTTT.

This rearrangement joins TRBV7-8 to TRBJ2-1; 12 nucleotides line up with TRBD2. Germline CDR1 is SGHVS and CDR2 is FQNEAQ. This CDR3 has 16 amino acids. The trim removed 5 bases at V and 7 bases at J, leaving 9 bases unmatched. CDR3 nucleotide sequence: TGTGCCAGCAGCCCCCGGACTAGCGGGACGAGGAATGAGCAGTTCTTC. Translation: CASSPRTSGTRNEQFF.

The chain joins TRBV5-6 to TRBJ1-3, with 7 bases identical to TRBD1. Unmatched junction bases numbered 6, after V lost 0 bases and J lost 3 bases. Germline lookup yields CDR1 SGHDT and CDR2 YYEEEE. CDR3 length equals 16 residues. The CDR3 coding sequence is TGTGCCAGCAGCTTGGTGGCAGGGGGTGGTGGAAACACCATATATTTT. It specifies CASSLVAGGGGNTIYF.

The V gene is TRBV5-5, the J gene TRBJ1-5, with 8 bases fitting TRBD1. Per germline, CDR1 SGHKS and CDR2 YYEKEE (reference sequence). CDR3 length equals 14 residues. Trimming removed 4 bases from V and 6 bases from J; junction bases left unmatched: 6. The CDR3 nucleotides read TGTGCCAGCAGCCTAGGGACAGGCACTCAGCCCCAGCATTTT. Amino acid sequence: CASSLGTGTQPQHF.

The V call is TRBV28, the J call TRBJ1-2, with TRBD1 matching 7 bases. Germline CDR1 and CDR2: MDHEN and SYDVKM. The CDR3 consists of 11 residues. The V and J ends lost 10 bases and 8 bases, in that order; junction bases with no gene match: 7. The DNA for the CDR3 is TGTGCCATCAACCAGGGGGGAGGCTACACCTTC. It specifies CAINQGGGYTF.

This rearrangement joins TRBV11-2 to TRBJ1-5; D possibly corresponds to TRBD1 (5 bases). Per the germline V gene, CDR1 is SGHAT and CDR2 is FQNNGV. Trimming removed 0 bases from V and 6 bases from J, with 12 bases in between. This CDR3 is 15 amino acids long. DNA for the CDR3: TGTGCCAGCAGCTTAGATCCAGGGAGGGCTCAGCCCCAGCATTTT. Translation gives CASSLDPGRAQPQHF.

V usage is TRBV7-2 and J usage is TRBJ2-2; the D gene is possibly TRBD2 (6 bases). Trimming took 3 bases from V and 8 from J, leaving 13 bases between them. CDR1 and CDR2 from the germline V gene are SGHTA and FQGNSA. The CDR3 length is 14 residues. CDR3 coding DNA: TGTGCCAGCAGCTTCCGGGACTCACCGGGGGAGCTGTTTTTT. Translated, it gives CASSFRDSPGELFF. The entire variable domain, with the rest obtained from reference TRBV7-2 and TRBJ2-2, is as follows: GAGVSQSPSNKVTEKGKDVELRCDPISGHTALYWYRQSLGQGLEFLIYFQGNSAPDKSGLPSDRFSAERTGGSVSTLTIQRTQQEDSAVYLCASSFRDSPGELFFGEGSRLTVL.

V gene TRBV24-1 combines with J gene TRBJ1-1, with D hard to call. Looked up from germline, CDR1 is KGHDR and CDR2 is SFDVKD. The germline V and J ends were trimmed by 9 bases and 0 bases, with 10 bases remaining between them. CDR3 size: 13 residues. The CDR3 loop is CATQKRMNTEAFF. CDR3 bases: TGTGCCACCCAAAAGAGAATGAACACTGAAGCTTTCTTT.

The rearrangement uses TRBV7-9 and TRBJ2-1; 12 positions agree with TRBD2. V gave up 1 base and J gave up 5 bases; unmatched junction bases: 6. This CDR3 comprises 17 residues. Germline CDR1 is SEHNR and CDR2 is FQNEAQ (reference sequence). The CDR3 DNA sequence: TGTGCCAGCAGCTTAGGGACACTAGCGGGAGGAAACAATGAGCAGTTCTTC. Its protein product is CASSLGTLAGGNNEQFF.

This clone has just one count. CDR3: CASSGRLAGDYNEQFF. The CDR3 nucleotides are TGTGCCAGCAGTGGCCGACTAGCGGGAGATTACAATGAGCAGTTCTTC. The chain carries TRBV6-1 and TRBJ2-1, with TRBD2 matching 12 bases. CDR3 length equals 16 residues. Germline CDR1 and CDR2: MNHNS and SASEGT. J lost 4 bases, V lost 4 bases, and 5 bases had no gene match.